Shown below are 30 T cell receptor beta chains from a single sample sequenced in a study of CD8 T cells in ankylosing spondylitis. TCRdb fed the 5' RACE reads into MiXCR, producing one record per CDR3 protein. The repertoire holds about 250,000 distinct CDR3 sequences, with 8.2% as singletons. Source material: blood, either unsorted or a sorted T cell fraction (not recorded which). These receptor sequences come from a female donor with ankylosing spondylitis or in good health (not recorded which).

This clonotype appeared a few times. A read error may explain this, as a much larger clone is one base away. The V gene is TRBV5-6, the J gene TRBJ2-7; D assignment may be TRBD1 or TRBD2 (5 bases each). This CDR3 has 12 amino acids. Germline V gene sequence: CDR1 SGHDT, CDR2 YYEEEE. The V and J ends lost 1 base and 6 bases respectively, with 8 bases between them. Here the CDR3 DNA reads TGTGCCAGCAGCTTGCAGGGAGCCGAGCAGTACTTC. This encodes CASSLQGAEQYF.

This clonotype was observed many times. The chain employs TRBV6-2 or TRBV6-3 and TRBJ2-4, with 13 bases that match TRBD2. The CDR3 runs 16 residues. The V segment lost 2 bases and the J segment 8 bases; nucleotides outside the gene matches: 6. Germline CDR1 is MNHEY and CDR2 is SVGEGT. In nucleotides, the CDR3 is TGTGCCAGCAGTTACGGGACTAGCGGGACAGGAGACATTCAGTACTTC. It yields the protein CASSYGTSGTGDIQYF.

This clonotype was counted many times. The rearrangement links TRBV15 to TRBJ2-7; no clear D gene. CDR3 length equals 14 residues. The V end was cut by 1 base, the J end by 3 bases, with 10 bases between. Germline V gene data show CDR1 as LNHNV and CDR2 as YYDKDF (reference sequence). The CDR3 here is CATSRGSQSYEQYF. CDR3 coding DNA: TGTGCCACCAGCAGAGGGTCCCAGAGCTACGAGCAGTACTTC.

There are many counts of this clonotype. The J gene is TRBJ2-7, the V gene TRBV15, with 7 bases matching TRBD2. This CDR3 has 14 amino acids. Per germline, CDR1 LNHNV and CDR2 YYDKDF (reference sequence). The junction had 2 bases not matched to a gene; V was cut back by 1 base and J by 2 bases. CDR3 protein: CATSRAGGPYEQYF. The CDR3 nucleotides are TGTGCCACCAGCAGAGCGGGAGGCCCCTACGAGCAGTACTTC. Filled out from reference TRBV15 and TRBJ2-7, the complete variable domain reads DAMVIQNPRYQVTQFGKPVTLSCSQTLNHNVMYWYQQKSSQAPKLLFHYYDKDFNNEADTPDNFQSRRPNTSFCFLDIRSPGLGDTAMYLCATSRAGGPYEQYFGPGTRLTVT.

This clonotype was recorded many times. The genes are TRBV29-1 and TRBJ2-7; D remains unclear. The V and J ends lost 5 bases and 3 bases respectively, with 2 bases between them. Germline V gene data show CDR1 as SQVTM and CDR2 as ANQGSEA. The CDR3 has 9 residues. The CDR3 spells CSVCYEQYF. In DNA form, the CDR3 reads TGCAGCGTTTGCTACGAGCAGTACTTC.

This sequence joins TRBV28 and TRBJ1-5; 7 positions agree with TRBD1. This CDR3 contains 14 residues. In germline, CDR1 is MDHEN, CDR2 SYDVKM. V lost 6 bases, J lost 7 bases, and 9 bases stayed unmatched. CDR3 protein: CASRTDRERQPQHF. In DNA, the CDR3 is TGTGCCAGCAGGACTGACAGGGAACGGCAGCCCCAGCATTTT.

As regards this clonotype: With a much larger clone just one base away, this may be a read error. The CDR3 loop is CATRGRGSGNTIYF. CDR3 DNA: TGTGCCACCCGGGGCAGGGGTTCTGGAAACACCATATATTTT. The chain joins TRBV15 to TRBJ1-3, with a weak D call TRBD1 (6 bases). The CDR3 extends over 14 amino acids. Trimming removed 8 bases at V and 1 base at J, with 12 bases between. CDR1 and CDR2 from the germline V gene are LNHNV and YYDKDF (reference sequence).

The chain uses TRBV7-2 and TRBJ2-5, with 7 bases fitting TRBD2. V dropped 2 bases and J dropped 6; count of bases not matched to a gene: 9. CDR1 and CDR2 (germline): SGHTA, FQGNSA. The CDR3 loop spans 15 amino acids. The CDR3 here is CASSLMAGESQTQYF. The CDR3 nucleotides are TGTGCCAGCAGCTTAATGGCGGGAGAATCGCAGACCCAGTACTTC.

On this clonotype: This may be a read error: a much more frequent sequence differs by one nucleotide. This sequence joins TRBV20-1 and TRBJ2-1; TRBD2 matches at 7 bases. The ends lost 5 bases at V and 7 bases at J; junction bases unmatched: 8. This CDR3 is built from 13 residues. Germline values: CDR1 DFQATT, CDR2 SNEGSKA (reference sequence). In DNA, the CDR3 is TGCAGTGCTGAAAGCGGGGCGGGGAATGAGCAGTTCTTC. This gives the protein CSAESGAGNEQFF.

This clonotype was counted at least ten times. The V call is TRBV6-2 or TRBV6-3, the J call TRBJ2-1; D not resolved. This CDR3 spans 13 amino acids. V was shortened by 2 bases and J by 10 bases, with 12 bases between the two germline ends. Germline V gene data show CDR1 as MNHEY and CDR2 as SVGEGT. The CDR3 DNA sequence: TGTGCCAGCAGTTACACTGTTTCTTTCGAGCAGTTCTTC. Translated: CASSYTVSFEQFF.

In its sample, this clonotype was seen many times. The chain carries TRBV7-6 and TRBJ2-5; no definite D call. The CDR3 runs 13 residues. Germline CDR1 and CDR2: SGHVS and FNYEAQ. The ends were cut back, 5 bases at V and 6 bases at J, with 13 bases in the middle. CDR3 nucleotides: TGTGCCAGCAGCCCAGGACCTCAGAAGACCCAGTACTTC. This encodes CASSPGPQKTQYF.

The rearrangement uses TRBV29-1 and TRBJ2-7; 10 positions match TRBD2. The CDR3 covers 14 residues. Germline V gives CDR1 SQVTM, CDR2 ANQGSEA. The junction had 6 bases not matched to a gene; V was cut back by 5 bases and J by 2 bases. The CDR3 is CSVWTSGLPYEQYF. Here the CDR3 DNA reads TGCAGCGTTTGGACTAGCGGTCTTCCCTACGAGCAGTACTTC.

V and J are TRBV7-2 and TRBJ2-5; 8 bases fit TRBD2. The trim removed 3 bases at V and 7 bases at J, leaving 10 bases unmatched. The germline V gene has CDR1 SGHTA and CDR2 FQGNSA. The CDR3 extends over 15 amino acids. The CDR3 DNA reads as TGTGCCAGCAGCTTCACTTCGGGACTAGAGGGGACCCAGTACTTC. Translation: CASSFTSGLEGTQYF. The full variable domain, with the rest looked up from reference TRBV7-2 and TRBJ2-5, is GAGVSQSPSNKVTEKGKDVELRCDPISGHTALYWYRQSLGQGLEFLIYFQGNSAPDKSGLPSDRFSAERTGGSVSTLTIQRTQQEDSAVYLCASSFTSGLEGTQYFGPGTRLLVL.

V gene TRBV7-9 combines with J gene TRBJ2-7; 9 nucleotides align to TRBD1. Germline CDR1 reads SEHNR; CDR2 reads FQNEAQ (reference sequence). J was trimmed by 5 bases and V by 1 base; bases with no gene match: 6. This CDR3 has 15 amino acids. The CDR3 sequence: CASSLVQGARHEQYF. The CDR3 DNA reads as TGTGCCAGCAGCTTAGTACAGGGGGCGCGTCACGAGCAGTACTTC.

In its sample, this clonotype was seen many times. The CDR3 DNA is TGCAGCGCGGACGGTAATGGCTACACCTTC. This sequence encodes CSADGNGYTF. J is TRBJ1-2 and V is TRBV29-1; unclear D gene. Germline V lookup: CDR1 SQVTM, CDR2 ANQGSEA. The CDR3 runs 10 residues. Trimming cost V 7 bases and J 6 bases, with 9 bases left between them.

This clonotype came up many times. The junction departs from the called germline gene at one end, perhaps through a read error. The chain uses TRBV25-1 and TRBJ2-7, with TRBD2 matching over 7 bases. This CDR3 has 15 amino acids. Germline-derived CDR1 and CDR2 are MGHDK and SYGVNS. The CDR3 DNA sequence: TGTGTCAGCAGTGAAACTGGCGGGAGAAGCCACGAGCAGTACTTC. It translates to CVSSETGGRSHEQYF.

The sample holds many counts of this clonotype. This chain links TRBV27 with TRBJ1-5, with D hard to call. Germline CDR1 MNHEY, CDR2 SMNVEV (reference sequence). Trimming stripped 4 bases from V and 7 bases from J, with 14 bases between. This CDR3 is 14 amino acids long. CDR3 protein: CASSSFSSRQPQHF. CDR3 sequence (DNA): TGTGCCAGCAGTTCCTTCTCGAGTCGGCAGCCCCAGCATTTT.

This clonotype showed up many times. The genes are TRBV20-1 and TRBJ2-7, with D unclear. Trimming took 4 bases from V and 2 from J, leaving 12 bases between them. This CDR3 region has 13 residues. In germline, CDR1 is DFQATT, CDR2 SNEGSKA (reference sequence). The DNA of the CDR3 is TGCAGTGCTACGGACGTTTCGGCCTACGAGCAGTACTTC. Encoded protein: CSATDVSAYEQYF.

In this sample, this clonotype turned up a few times. This chain connects TRBV5-1 to TRBJ2-1; possibly TRBD1 or TRBD2 for D (5 bases each). V shed 2 bases and J shed 8 bases, with 17 bases lying between them. CDR1 and CDR2 from the germline V gene are SGHRS and YFSETQ. The CDR3 totals 15 residues. CDR3: CASSFAGTIGDEQFF. The CDR3 bases are TGCGCCAGCAGCTTCGCCGGGACGATAGGAGATGAGCAGTTCTTC.

The chain joins TRBV13 to TRBJ2-1; the match to TRBD2 covers 10 bases. In germline, CDR1 is PRHDT, CDR2 FYEKMQ (reference sequence). Losses at the gene ends were 2 bases for V and 5 bases for J; bases not matched to a gene: 6. The CDR3 spans 16 residues. The CDR3 nucleotides read TGTGCCAGCAGCTTAAGGCGGACTAGCGGAAACAATGAGCAGTTCTTC. Protein: CASSLRRTSGNNEQFF. The variable domain in full, with the rest retrieved from reference TRBV13 and TRBJ2-1, is AAGVIQSPRHLIKEKRETATLKCYPIPRHDTVYWYQQGPGQDPQFLISFYEKMQSDKGSIPDRFSAQQFSDYHSELNMSSLELGDSALYFCASSLRRTSGNNEQFFGPGTRLTVL.

This clonotype was counted at least ten times. The chain joins TRBV7-8 to TRBJ1-4; 7 positions agree with TRBD1. The V gene's germline CDR1 is SGHVS and CDR2 FQNEAQ. Germline trimming cut 5 bases from V and 5 bases from J; bases unmatched to any gene: 5. The CDR3 is 14 residues long. The DNA of the CDR3 is TGTGCCAGCAGCATGTGGACAGGCAATGAAAAACTGTTTTTT. It translates to CASSMWTGNEKLFF.

This clonotype was counted between two and nine times. This chain uses TRBV18 with TRBJ2-7, with D perhaps TRBD2 (6 bases). V lost 6 bases, J lost 5 bases, and 17 bases lay in between. Germline values: CDR1 KGHSH, CDR2 LQKENI. The CDR3 runs to 14 residues. The CDR3 loop is CASSSRDSKDEQYF. The CDR3 coding sequence is TGTGCCAGCTCTTCGAGGGACTCCAAGGACGAGCAGTACTTC.

This clonotype is a singleton in its sample. The rearrangement uses TRBV5-6 and TRBJ1-2; D might be TRBD1 (5 bases). The CDR3 is made up of 15 amino acids. Per the germline V gene, CDR1 is SGHDT and CDR2 is YYEEEE. The ends were cut back, 4 bases at V and 4 bases at J, with 17 bases in the middle. The chain's CDR3 is CASSETEGGGYGYTF. CDR3 in DNA: TGTGCCAGCAGCGAGACCGAGGGTGGGGGCTATGGCTACACCTTC.

This clonotype showed up just a few times. The rearrangement links TRBV9 to TRBJ2-2, with a tentative D call TRBD1 (5 bases). CDR1 and CDR2 from the germline V gene are SGDLS and YYNGEE. The V and J ends lost 2 bases and 2 bases respectively, with 7 bases between them. This CDR3 comprises 14 residues. This CDR3 reads CASSVQGNTGELFF. The CDR3 nucleotides read TGTGCCAGCAGCGTGCAGGGTAACACCGGGGAGCTGTTTTTT. The complete variable domain, with remaining parts taken from reference TRBV9 and TRBJ2-2, reads DSGVTQTPKHLITATGQRVTLRCSPRSGDLSVYWYQQSLDQGLQFLIQYYNGEERAKGNILERFSAQQFPDLHSELNLSSLELGDSALYFCASSVQGNTGELFFGEGSRLTVL.

The J gene is TRBJ1-1, the V gene TRBV19; D is possibly TRBD1 (6 bases). CDR3 length: 12 amino acids. From germline, CDR1 is LNHDA and CDR2 SQIVND (reference sequence). The germline V and J ends were trimmed by 3 bases and 6 bases, with 8 bases remaining between them. The CDR3 protein is CASSMTGAEAFF. CDR3 bases: TGTGCCAGTAGTATGACAGGTGCTGAAGCTTTCTTT.

This clonotype was counted at least ten times. The rearrangement links TRBV3-1 to TRBJ2-1; TRBD2 agrees at 13 bases. J was trimmed by 4 bases and V by 4 bases; bases with no gene match: 4. Germline values: CDR1 LGHDT, CDR2 YNNKEL (reference sequence). CDR3 length: 16 residues. DNA of the CDR3: TGTGCCAGCAGCCCAGGACTAGCGGGAGAGTACAATGAGCAGTTCTTC. This gives the protein CASSPGLAGEYNEQFF.

This clonotype was seen ten or more times. The rearrangement uses TRBV5-6 and TRBJ2-1; 9 bases are a match to TRBD2. The junction had 11 bases not matched to a gene; V was cut back by 0 bases and J by 4 bases. This CDR3 has 18 residues. In germline, CDR1 is SGHDT, CDR2 YYEEEE. CDR3 protein: CASSLAVAGDVLYNEQFF. CDR3 nucleotides: TGTGCCAGCAGCTTGGCGGTAGCGGGAGACGTTTTGTACAATGAGCAGTTCTTC.

Ten or more counts support this clonotype. CDR3 bases: TGCAGTGCTAGTAGGCAACTAGCGTCGTACCAAGAGACCCAGTACTTC. Translated, it gives CSASRQLASYQETQYF. This chain uses TRBV20-1 with TRBJ2-5, with 7 positions matching TRBD2. Germline CDR1 is DFQATT and CDR2 is SNEGSKA (reference sequence). J lost 0 bases, V lost 3 bases, and 10 bases had no gene match. The CDR3 runs to 16 residues.

Remarks on this clonotype: This may be a read error, as it is one base from a much larger clone. The chain employs TRBV20-1 and TRBJ2-2, with 7 bases fitting TRBD1. The germline gives CDR1 DFQATT, CDR2 SNEGSKA (reference sequence). This CDR3 region has 15 residues. The CDR3 loop is CCAIRGQFNTGELFF. In DNA form, the CDR3 reads TGCTGTGCCATCCGGGGACAGTTTAACACCGGGGAGCTGTTTTTT.

This clonotype was detected many times. This chain joins TRBV5-1 and TRBJ2-4; TRBD1 might be the D (6 bases). CDR1 and CDR2 (germline): SGHRS, YFSETQ. The ends were cut back, 4 bases at V and 1 base at J, with 21 bases in the middle. This CDR3 is 18 amino acids long. CDR3 in amino acids: CASSVDVDRPFAKNIQYF. DNA of the CDR3: TGCGCCAGCAGCGTCGACGTGGACAGACCATTTGCCAAAAACATTCAGTACTTC.